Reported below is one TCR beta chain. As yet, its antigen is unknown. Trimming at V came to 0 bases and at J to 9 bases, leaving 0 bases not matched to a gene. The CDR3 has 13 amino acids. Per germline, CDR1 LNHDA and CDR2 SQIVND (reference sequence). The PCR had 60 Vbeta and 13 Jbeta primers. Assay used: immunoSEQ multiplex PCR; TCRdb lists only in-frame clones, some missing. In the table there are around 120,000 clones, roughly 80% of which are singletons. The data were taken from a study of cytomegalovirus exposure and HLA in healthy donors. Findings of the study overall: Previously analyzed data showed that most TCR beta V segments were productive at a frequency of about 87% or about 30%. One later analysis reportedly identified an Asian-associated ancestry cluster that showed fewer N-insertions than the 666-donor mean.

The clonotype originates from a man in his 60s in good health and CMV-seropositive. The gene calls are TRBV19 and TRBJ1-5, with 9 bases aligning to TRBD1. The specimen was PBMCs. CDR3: CASSIEDRGPQHF. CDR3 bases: TGTGCCAGTAGTATAGAGGACAGGGGGCCCCAGCATTTT.